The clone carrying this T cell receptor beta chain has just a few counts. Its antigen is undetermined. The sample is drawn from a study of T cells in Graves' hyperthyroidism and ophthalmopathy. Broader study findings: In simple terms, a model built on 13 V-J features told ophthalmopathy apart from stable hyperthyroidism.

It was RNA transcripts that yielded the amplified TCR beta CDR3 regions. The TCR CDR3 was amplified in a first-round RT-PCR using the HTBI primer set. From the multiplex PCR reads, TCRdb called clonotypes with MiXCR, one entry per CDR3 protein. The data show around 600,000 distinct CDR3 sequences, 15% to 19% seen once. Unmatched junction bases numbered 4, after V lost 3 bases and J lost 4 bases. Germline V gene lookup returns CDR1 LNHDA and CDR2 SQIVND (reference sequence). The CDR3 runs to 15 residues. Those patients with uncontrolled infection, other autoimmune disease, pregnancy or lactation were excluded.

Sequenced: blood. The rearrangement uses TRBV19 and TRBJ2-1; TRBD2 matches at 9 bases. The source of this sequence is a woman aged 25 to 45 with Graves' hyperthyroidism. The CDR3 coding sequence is TGTGCCAGTAGTATGGGCGGGAGGGAATACAATGAGCAGTTCTTC. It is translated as CASSMGGREYNEQFF. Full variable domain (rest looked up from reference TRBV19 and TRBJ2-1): DGGITQSPKYLFRKEGQNVTLSCEQNLNHDAMYWYRQDPGQGLRLIYYSQIVNDFQKGDIAEGYSVSREKKESFPLTVTSAQKNPTAFYLCASSMGGREYNEQFFGPGTRLTVL.